These T cell receptor beta chains were read from a single sample in a study of shared clonotypes between healthy human individuals. The repertoire was sequenced with immunoSEQ multiplex PCR; TCRdb's copy has only in-frame clones and lacks some. This table holds 560,000 or so clones, roughly 96% found once. Sequencing was performed on naive CD8+ T cells sorted from blood. The receptor source for this set is a woman in her thirties in good health. Both conserved end residues are part of each CDR3. The D gene is left open where the match is weak. Size tells how often a clone was seen (once, few, many) or the class of an expanded clone, and some rows leave it out.

v_call,d_call,clone_size,j_call,cdr3_aa
TRBV5-6,TRBD1,-,TRBJ1-2,CASSLEVPGTGGLGYGYTF
TRBV7-9,TRBD1,-,TRBJ2-2,CASSLGMYPTGGHTGELFF
TRBV2,-,-,TRBJ2-1,CASSDEVRVEFF
TRBV5-1,TRBD1,-,TRBJ2-7,CASSPGTGLYEQYF
TRBV18,-,-,TRBJ1-5,CASSPFRRGYQPQHF
TRBV5-6,TRBD2,-,TRBJ2-7,CASSFSGREDEQYF
TRBV4-2,TRBD2,-,TRBJ2-7,CASSQGLAGPYEQYF
TRBV14,-,-,TRBJ2-5,CASSQVRSAWETQYF
TRBV13,-,-,TRBJ2-3,CASSDGISLDTQYF
TRBV19,TRBD2,-,TRBJ2-1,CASSLVFGLAGGYNEQFF
TRBV28,-,few,TRBJ1-5,CASRDFDQPQHF